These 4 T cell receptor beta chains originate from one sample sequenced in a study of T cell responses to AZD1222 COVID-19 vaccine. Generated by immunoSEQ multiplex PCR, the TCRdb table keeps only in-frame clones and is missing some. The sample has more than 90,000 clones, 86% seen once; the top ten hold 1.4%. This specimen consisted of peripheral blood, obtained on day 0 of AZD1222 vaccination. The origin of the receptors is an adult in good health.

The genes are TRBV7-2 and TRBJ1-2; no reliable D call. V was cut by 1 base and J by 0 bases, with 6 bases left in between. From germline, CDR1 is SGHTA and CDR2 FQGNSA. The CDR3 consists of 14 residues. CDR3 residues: CASSLGRSNYGYTF. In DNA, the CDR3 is TGTGCCAGCAGCTTAGGCCGATCTAACTATGGCTACACCTTC.

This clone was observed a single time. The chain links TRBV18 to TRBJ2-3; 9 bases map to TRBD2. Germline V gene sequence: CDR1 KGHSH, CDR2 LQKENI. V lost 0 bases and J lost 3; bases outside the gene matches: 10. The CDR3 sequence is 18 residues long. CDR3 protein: CASSPPAGGPGGTDTQYF. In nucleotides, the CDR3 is TGTGCCAGCTCACCACCGGCGGGAGGGCCGGGTGGAACAGATACGCAGTATTTT.

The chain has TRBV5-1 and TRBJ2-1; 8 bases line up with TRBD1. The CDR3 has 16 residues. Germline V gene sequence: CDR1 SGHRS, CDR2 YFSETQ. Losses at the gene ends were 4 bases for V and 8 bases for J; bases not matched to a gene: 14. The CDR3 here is CASSKRQGNLFDEQFF. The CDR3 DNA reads TGCGCCAGCAGCAAGAGACAGGGGAACCTTTTCGATGAGCAGTTCTTC.

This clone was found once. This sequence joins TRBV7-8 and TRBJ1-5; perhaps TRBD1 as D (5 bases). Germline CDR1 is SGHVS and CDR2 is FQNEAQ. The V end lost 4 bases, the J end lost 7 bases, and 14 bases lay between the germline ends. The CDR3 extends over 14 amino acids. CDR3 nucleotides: TGTGCCAGCAGCTCAAAACCGAAGGGGCAGCCCCAGCATTTT. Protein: CASSSKPKGQPQHF.